These 29 T cell receptor beta chains were sequenced from one sample in a study of blood T cell repertoires in COVID-19. Profiled with immunoSEQ multiplex PCR; TCRdb holds only in-frame clones, not every one. Among around 140,000 clones listed, roughly 87% were seen once. Sequenced sample: peripheral blood. Receptors were obtained from a human donor in a cohort sampled during active COVID-19.

The chain joins TRBV7-8 to TRBJ1-1; D gene uncertain. This CDR3 region has 16 residues. Germline V gene lookup returns CDR1 SGHVS and CDR2 FQNEAQ. With 2 bases removed from V and 5 bases from J, the gap between germline ends came to 18 bases. The DNA of the CDR3 is TGTGCCAGCAGCTTAAAGTGGGCAGCCGAACAAACTGAAGCTTTCTTT. This encodes CASSLKWAAEQTEAFF.

The chain links TRBV7-9 to TRBJ1-6, with TRBD1 matching over 8 bases. Germline assignment: CDR1 SEHNR and CDR2 FQNEAQ (reference sequence). This CDR3 comprises 15 residues. J gave up 10 bases and V 1 base, and 6 bases lay outside the gene matches. The CDR3 nucleotides read TGTGCCAGCAGCTTAGAGGGACAGGTCGGATCACCCCTCCACTTT. It translates to CASSLEGQVGSPLHF.

The chain carries TRBV4-2 and TRBJ2-1, with 8 bases that match TRBD2. CDR1 LGHNA and CDR2 YNFKEQ come from the germline V gene. This CDR3 region has 15 residues. Germline trimming cut 0 bases from V and 7 bases from J; bases unmatched to any gene: 5. CDR3 sequence: CASSQEGLAGNEQFF. The CDR3 DNA sequence: TGTGCCAGCAGCCAAGAAGGACTAGCCGGGAATGAGCAGTTCTTC.

This chain uses TRBV7-9 with TRBJ2-1, with 7 bases aligning to TRBD1. V was clipped by 5 bases and J by 10 bases; unmatched bases: 8. The CDR3 is 13 amino acids. Germline CDR1 reads SEHNR; CDR2 reads FQNEAQ (reference sequence). CDR3 bases: TGTGCCAGCAGCAAGGGACAGACAGAGGAGCAGTTCTTC. It yields the protein CASSKGQTEEQFF.

The rearrangement joins TRBV7-9 to TRBJ2-3, with 9 nucleotides matching TRBD2. This CDR3 region has 18 residues. Germline CDR1 is SEHNR and CDR2 is FQNEAQ (reference sequence). Losses at the gene ends were 6 bases for V and 4 bases for J; bases not matched to a gene: 17. The DNA of the CDR3 is TGTGCCAGCAGTTCTGCGGGGGGGCGAGACCGACGAGCAGATACGCAGTATTTT. Protein: CASSSAGGRDRRADTQYF.

The chain couples TRBV13 to TRBJ2-4, with 7 bases lining up with TRBD2. The ends lost 6 bases at V and 7 bases at J; junction bases unmatched: 12. This CDR3 region has 15 residues. Germline-derived CDR1 and CDR2 are PRHDT and FYEKMQ (reference sequence). As DNA, the CDR3 is TGTGCCAGCAGACGTAACGGGGGGTTTAGGAACATTCAGTACTTC. Amino acids: CASRRNGGFRNIQYF.

The genes are TRBV7-2 and TRBJ2-7; D perhaps matches TRBD1 (5 bases). Trimming took off 1 base at V and 2 bases at J, with 15 bases between the two ends. CDR3 length: 16 amino acids. Germline assignment: CDR1 SGHTA and CDR2 FQGNSA. In nucleotides, the CDR3 is TGTGCCAGCAGCTTAGGTTCCGGACGACAGACCTACGAGCAGTACTTC. Translation gives CASSLGSGRQTYEQYF.

This chain links TRBV29-1 with TRBJ2-3; perhaps TRBD1 as D (5 bases). V lost 3 bases to trimming and J lost 0 bases, with 7 bases between them. The CDR3 is 13 residues long. Germline values: CDR1 SQVTM, CDR2 ANQGSEA. CDR3 DNA: TGCAGCGTTGATCAGGGAAGCACAGATACGCAGTATTTT. Translation: CSVDQGSTDTQYF.

CDR3 bases: TGTGCCAGCAGCTTAGGAGGCGATCCCTACGAGCAGTACTTC. Its protein product is CASSLGGDPYEQYF. This chain joins TRBV7-2 and TRBJ2-7; D is undetermined. The CDR3 is made up of 14 amino acids. Germline assignment: CDR1 SGHTA and CDR2 FQGNSA. V shed 1 base and J shed 2 bases, with 9 bases lying between them.

This rearrangement joins TRBV6-5 to TRBJ2-7, with TRBD1 identical over 7 bases. The CDR3 consists of 16 residues. CDR1 is MNHEY, CDR2 SVGAGI, per germline. The V segment lost 0 bases and the J segment 6 bases; nucleotides outside the gene matches: 11. CDR3 loop: CASSYSPGQMISEQYF. CDR3 bases: TGTGCCAGCAGTTACTCACCGGGACAGATGATTAGCGAGCAGTACTTC.

The rearrangement links TRBV3-1 (or the pseudogene TRBV3-2) to TRBJ1-6, with 8 bases aligning to TRBD1. The J segment lost 7 bases and the V segment lost 4 bases, leaving 3 bases of the junction unmatched. Per germline, CDR1 LGHDT and CDR2 YNNKEL (reference sequence). The CDR3 is 14 residues long. As DNA, the CDR3 is TGTGCCAGCAGCCTTGGGACAGGAAATTCACCCCTCCACTTT. Its translation: CASSLGTGNSPLHF.

The chain is built from TRBV24-1 and TRBJ2-1, with D possibly matching TRBD1 (6 bases). V was trimmed by 5 bases and J by 0 bases, leaving 10 bases between them. Per the germline V gene, CDR1 is KGHDR and CDR2 is SFDVKD. The CDR3 totals 15 residues. CDR3 in amino acids: CATSGTGSSYNEQFF. CDR3 nucleotide sequence: TGTGCCACCAGTGGAACAGGGAGCTCCTACAATGAGCAGTTCTTC.

J is TRBJ2-3 and V is TRBV4-1; D not resolved. CDR3 size: 15 residues. The germline gives CDR1 MGHRA, CDR2 YSYEKL. The V end was cut by 1 base, the J end by 4 bases, with 12 bases between. CDR3: CASSQGIGWADTQYF. The CDR3 DNA follows: TGCGCCAGCAGCCAAGGCATCGGGTGGGCAGATACGCAGTATTTT.

CDR3 loop: CAIALTVYEQYF. As DNA, the CDR3 is TGTGCCATCGCGCTGACAGTTTACGAGCAGTACTTC. The chain couples TRBV10-3 to TRBJ2-7, with TRBD1 as a possible D gene (5 bases). The CDR3 is 12 residues long. Per germline, CDR1 ENHRY and CDR2 SYGVKD. V was pared by 8 bases and J by 4 bases, with 12 bases between.

This rearrangement joins TRBV20-1 to TRBJ1-3, with 12 bases matching TRBD1. From germline, CDR1 is DFQATT and CDR2 SNEGSKA (reference sequence). The CDR3 length is 16 residues. V lost 3 bases, J lost 0 bases, and 3 bases stayed unmatched. CDR3 DNA: TGCAGTGCTAGTGGGACAGGGGGCTCCTCTGGAAACACCATATATTTT. Translated, it gives CSASGTGGSSGNTIYF.

V usage is TRBV6-4 and J usage is TRBJ1-5; TRBD1 agrees at 10 bases. The CDR3 has 17 amino acids. V was clipped by 1 base and J by 4 bases; unmatched bases: 7. Germline assignment: CDR1 MRHNA and CDR2 SNTAGT. The CDR3 protein is CASSDFDRGRINQPQHF. The CDR3, as DNA: TGTGCCAGCAGTGACTTTGACAGGGGGCGTATAAATCAGCCCCAGCATTTT.

The J gene is TRBJ2-7, the V gene TRBV7-2, with 10 bases identical to TRBD1. This CDR3 comprises 16 residues. CDR1 and CDR2 from the germline V gene are SGHTA and FQGNSA. Trimming cost V 0 bases and J 2 bases; bases outside gene matches: 4. In nucleotides, the CDR3 is TGTGCCAGCAGCTTAGCCGGGACAGGGGAGGCCTACGAGCAGTACTTC. It translates to CASSLAGTGEAYEQYF.

This chain joins TRBV12-5 and TRBJ2-1; 8 nucleotides match TRBD2. The CDR3 is made up of 16 amino acids. The junction had 7 bases not matched to a gene; V was cut back by 0 bases and J by 6 bases. Germline CDR1 LGHNT, CDR2 FRNRAP. CDR3 loop: CASGLVTGLARNEQFF. The CDR3, as DNA: TGTGCTAGTGGTTTGGTAACAGGACTAGCCCGCAATGAGCAGTTCTTC.

This chain uses TRBV6-2 or TRBV6-3 with TRBJ2-5; 9 bases are shared with TRBD1. Germline CDR1 and CDR2: MNHEY and SVGEGT. V lost 2 bases and J lost 3; bases outside the gene matches: 1. The CDR3 has 14 residues. The DNA of the CDR3 is TGTGCCAGCAGTTACCGGGACAGGGAAGAGACCCAGTACTTC. This codes for CASSYRDREETQYF.

The J gene is TRBJ2-3, the V gene TRBV14; TRBD2 matches 8 bases. Germline V gene sequence: CDR1 SGHDN, CDR2 FVKESK. There are 20 residues in the CDR3. V lost 4 bases, J lost 4 bases, and 22 bases stayed unmatched. In nucleotides, the CDR3 is TGTGCCAGCAGCCCGACGTGGAGCGGGGGCCGACGTTCGATCGCAGATACGCAGTATTTT. Translated, it gives CASSPTWSGGRRSIADTQYF.

V usage is TRBV29-1 and J usage is TRBJ1-4, with 7 bases aligning to TRBD1. Germline V gene data show CDR1 as SQVTM and CDR2 as ANQGSEA. The CDR3 length is 13 residues. The trim removed 4 bases at V and 8 bases at J, leaving 7 bases unmatched. CDR3: CSVGQGAREKLFF. DNA of the CDR3: TGCAGCGTTGGACAGGGAGCTCGAGAAAAACTGTTTTTT.

J is TRBJ1-2 and V is TRBV19; a weak D match, TRBD1 (5 bases). V was clipped by 5 bases and J by 14 bases, with 24 bases between them. The CDR3 covers 14 residues. Germline CDR1 is LNHDA and CDR2 is SQIVND (reference sequence). This CDR3 reads CASSEYRRDPPVTF. CDR3 bases: TGTGCCAGTAGTGAATACAGGAGAGATCCCCCCGTGACCTTC.

The chain recombines TRBV30 with TRBJ1-3; D may be TRBD1 (6 bases). V gave up 4 bases and J gave up 3 bases, with 10 bases separating them. The CDR3 has 13 residues. Germline V gives CDR1 GTSNPN, CDR2 SVGIG (reference sequence). This CDR3 reads CAWNTGSGNTIYF. In nucleotides, the CDR3 is TGTGCCTGGAATACAGGGAGTGGAAACACCATATATTTT.

V usage is TRBV19 and J usage is TRBJ2-4; D gene ambiguous. Germline lookup yields CDR1 LNHDA and CDR2 SQIVND (reference sequence). The CDR3 covers 17 residues. Trimming removed 7 bases from V and 0 bases from J, with 19 bases in between. The CDR3 coding sequence is TGTGCCAGTACCACCCCTAAGTCACCACTAGCCAAAAACATTCAGTACTTC. Protein: CASTTPKSPLAKNIQYF.

Here the CDR3 reads CASIAVRGITEAFF. In DNA form, the CDR3 reads TGTGCCAGCATTGCGGTCCGGGGAATCACTGAAGCTTTCTTT. This chain connects TRBV6-6 to TRBJ1-1; the D is unclear. Germline V CDR1 and CDR2: MNHNY, SVGAGI (reference sequence). V lost 7 bases and J lost 4, with 16 bases in between. The CDR3 is made up of 14 amino acids.

V gene TRBV6-5 combines with J gene TRBJ2-1; possible D gene TRBD1, 5 bases. The CDR3 consists of 14 residues. Trimming left V 6 bases short and J 3 bases short, with 12 bases between. Per the germline V gene, CDR1 is MNHEY and CDR2 is SVGAGI. The chain's CDR3 is CASRDTLNYNEQFF. CDR3 in DNA: TGTGCCAGCAGGGACACGCTCAACTACAATGAGCAGTTCTTC.

The V and J genes are TRBV12-5 and TRBJ2-1; the D gene is possibly TRBD1 (5 bases). The ends were cut back, 0 bases at V and 4 bases at J, with 13 bases in the middle. The CDR3 contains 16 residues. Looked up from germline, CDR1 is LGHNT and CDR2 is FRNRAP. The CDR3 loop reads CASGLVVGPTYNEQFF. The CDR3 coding sequence is TGTGCTAGTGGTTTGGTAGTGGGGCCCACTTACAATGAGCAGTTCTTC.

This chain connects TRBV9 to TRBJ2-3, with 9 nucleotides matching TRBD2. Germline V lookup: CDR1 SGDLS, CDR2 YYNGEE. V was clipped by 0 bases and J by 2 bases; unmatched bases: 1. This CDR3 is built from 15 residues. In nucleotides, the CDR3 is TGTGCCAGCAGCGTAGGGGGACTAGCCACAGATACGCAGTATTTT. As protein: CASSVGGLATDTQYF. Full variable domain (outside the CDR3, taken from reference TRBV9 and TRBJ2-3): DSGVTQTPKHLITATGQRVTLRCSPRSGDLSVYWYQQSLDQGLQFLIQYYNGEERAKGNILERFSAQQFPDLHSELNLSSLELGDSALYFCASSVGGLATDTQYFGPGTRLTVL.

In DNA form, the CDR3 reads TGTGCCAGCAGTGAGAGGCAGGGGGCATGGGTCAATGAGCAGTTCTTC. Protein sequence: CASSERQGAWVNEQFF. The chain employs TRBV6-1 and TRBJ2-1; 8 bases agree with TRBD1. CDR3 size: 16 residues. V gave up 3 bases and J gave up 6 bases; unmatched junction bases: 10. CDR1 is MNHNS, CDR2 SASEGT, per germline.